This T cell receptor beta chain was obtained from a study of blood T cell repertoires in COVID-19. Original methodology: Scientists estimated how many nucleated cells there were by amplifying reference gene primers. Some clones are missing from TCRdb's copy, which holds only in-frame ones; the method was immunoSEQ multiplex PCR. From that table come the V and J calls and clone size; the DNA was used to work out D and trimming. The sample has 100,000 to 150,000 clones; roughly four fifths are singletons. Germline CDR1 and CDR2: MNHEY and SVGAGI. V lost 7 bases to trimming and J lost 2 bases, with 12 bases between them. This CDR3 comprises 14 residues.

The sequencing sample was made of peripheral blood. This receptor was taken from a man aged 50 or older with acute or convalescent COVID-19. The rearrangement joins TRBV6-5 to TRBJ2-1; a possible D gene is TRBD1 (5 bases). The CDR3 reads CASMSADTYNEQFF. The CDR3, as DNA: TGTGCCAGCATGTCCGCGGACACCTACAATGAGCAGTTCTTC.